This TCR beta chain was found in a study of CD8+CD57+ T cells in acquired aplastic anemia. Points from the study as a whole: Significant differences in CD8+ Simpson's diversity were not observed between patients and controls.

The patients chosen for sequencing had shown expansion of CD8+CD57+ cells (detected by flow cytometry). The use of genomic DNA as template underpinned the TCR beta VDJ and CDR3 profiling. TCRdb re-analysed the reads in MiXCR, keeping a single row per CDR3 protein. Of 150,000 to 200,000 distinct CDR3 sequences in the sample, roughly 48% were seen once. As for this clonotype: Its target is not known.

The TCR comes from a human donor with aplastic anemia. Source material: sorted CD4+, CD8+, or CD8+CD57+ T cells (not recorded which) from PBMCs.

The DNA of the CDR3 is TGTGCCAGCTCCGTGGGGGCATTTAGCACAGATACGCAGTATTTT. Amino acid sequence: CASSVGAFSTDTQYF. The rearrangement links TRBV9 to TRBJ2-3; D is possibly TRBD1 (6 bases). CDR3 size: 15 residues. Trimming took 7 bases from V and 0 from J, leaving 15 bases between them. From germline, CDR1 is SGDLS and CDR2 YYNGEE. Complete variable domain (other parts from reference TRBV9 and TRBJ2-3): DSGVTQTPKHLITATGQRVTLRCSPRSGDLSVYWYQQSLDQGLQFLIQYYNGEERAKGNILERFSAQQFPDLHSELNLSSLELGDSALYFCASSVGAFSTDTQYFGPGTRLTVL.